This T cell receptor beta chain is from a study of blood T cell repertoires in COVID-19. Across the study: There were acute and convalescent COVID-19 samples, and they came from the United States, Italy and Spain. PBMCs, B-cell-depleted T cells, or T cells were the source of the cDNA or gDNA that made up the material.

The authors' processing: By means of reference gene primer amplification, nucleated cell counts were estimated. The table came from immunoSEQ multiplex PCR; TCRdb's copy has only in-frame clones and leaves some out. That table supplies the V and J calls and clone size; D and trimming were determined from the DNA. Counted here are some 190,000 clones, more than 70% occurring once; the ten biggest clones make up approximately 4.4%. The CDR3 is 13 residues long. The V gene lost 2 bases and the J gene lost 2 bases, with 9 bases spanning the gap. The germline V gene encodes CDR1 GTSNPN and CDR2 SVGIG (reference sequence).

The source material was peripheral blood. The TCR originated in a human donor in a cohort sampled during active COVID-19. The chain joins TRBV30 to TRBJ2-5; D not certain. This chain's CDR3 is CAWSRLDQETQYF. CDR3 nucleotides: TGTGCCTGGAGTAGGCTAGATCAAGAGACCCAGTACTTC.